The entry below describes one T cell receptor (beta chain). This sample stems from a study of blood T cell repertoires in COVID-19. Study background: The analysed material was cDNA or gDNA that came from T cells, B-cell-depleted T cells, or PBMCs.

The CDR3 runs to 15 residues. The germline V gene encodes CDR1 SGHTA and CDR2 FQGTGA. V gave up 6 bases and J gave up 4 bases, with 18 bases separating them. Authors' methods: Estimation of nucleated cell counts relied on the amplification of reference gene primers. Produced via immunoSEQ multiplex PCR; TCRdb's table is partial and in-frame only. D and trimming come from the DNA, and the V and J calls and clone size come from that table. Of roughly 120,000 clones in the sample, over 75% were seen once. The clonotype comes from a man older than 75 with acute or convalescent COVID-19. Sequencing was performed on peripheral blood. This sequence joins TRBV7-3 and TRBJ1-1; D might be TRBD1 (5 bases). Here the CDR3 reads CASSPRGGRGTEAFF. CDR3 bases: TGTGCCAGCAGTCCCCGGGGGGGAAGGGGCACTGAAGCTTTCTTT.